Listed below are T cell receptor beta chains from one sample, sequenced in a study of CD8 T cells in Susac syndrome. TCRdb reanalysed the immunoSEQ multiplex PCR reads using MiXCR and keeps one entry per CDR3 protein. Here the sample spans around 140,000 distinct CDR3 sequences, roughly 95% being singletons. The material sequenced was CD4+ T cells from PBMCs. These receptors originate from a human donor in good health. Each CDR3 is given with its conserved first and last residue. The D gene is left open where the match is weak. Expanded clones get a size class; other rows say once, few or many, or leave the size out.

J: TRBJ1-2
V: TRBV20-1
D: TRBD1
size: .
DNA: TGCAGTGCTAGAGATCTGGGACAGGGAAACTATGGCTACACCTTC
CDR3: CSARDLGQGNYGYTF

J: TRBJ1-2
V: TRBV5-1
D: .
size: .
DNA: TGCGCCAGTTCTCCGGGACTCTGGTATGGCTACACCTTC
CDR3: CASSPGLWYGYTF

J: TRBJ2-2
V: TRBV7-9
D: TRBD2
size: .
DNA: TGTGCCAGCAGCGAAGGGACTAGCGGGAGGTTATCCGGGTCCGGGGAGCTGTTTTTT
CDR3: CASSEGTSGRLSGSGELFF

J: TRBJ2-3
V: TRBV19
D: .
size: .
DNA: TGTGCCAGTGTAGCGGCCGCTGAGACAGATACGCAGTATTTT
CDR3: CASVAAAETDTQYF

J: TRBJ1-2
V: TRBV10-3
D: TRBD1
size: .
DNA: TGTGCCATCAGTGTTGGGGACAGGGACTATGGCTACACCTTC
CDR3: CAISVGDRDYGYTF

J: TRBJ2-1
V: TRBV30
D: .
size: .
DNA: TGTGCCTGGAGTACGGGTACTAGCTACAATGAGCAGTTCTTC
CDR3: CAWSTGTSYNEQFF

J: TRBJ1-1
V: TRBV9
D: .
size: once
DNA: TGTGCCAGCAGCGTGGGGGGACAGAACACTGAAGCTTTCTTT
CDR3: CASSVGGQNTEAFF

J: TRBJ2-1
V: TRBV28
D: TRBD2
size: .
DNA: TGTGCCAGCAGTCCACCGTCCCGTAGCGGGAGAATTAACAATGAGCAGTTCTTC
CDR3: CASSPPSRSGRINNEQFF

J: TRBJ2-4
V: TRBV4-1
D: .
size: .
DNA: TGCGCCAGCAGCCAAACGGGGGGCATCGCCAAAAACATTCAGTACTTC
CDR3: CASSQTGGIAKNIQYF

J: TRBJ2-4
V: TRBV27
D: TRBD1
size: .
DNA: TGTGCCAGCAGTTTTGTTCGGACAGGGGGAAGCGACATTCAGTACTTC
CDR3: CASSFVRTGGSDIQYF

J: TRBJ1-5
V: TRBV20-1
D: TRBD1
size: .
DNA: TGCAGTGCTACGTCCCGGACAGGCCTCTTTTCACAGCATTTT
CDR3: CSATSRTGLFSQHF

J: TRBJ2-1
V: TRBV7-2
D: TRBD1
size: .
DNA: TGTGCCAGCAGCTTACCGCAGGGGGCTTCCTACAATGAGCAGTTCTTC
CDR3: CASSLPQGASYNEQFF

J: TRBJ2-2
V: TRBV2
D: .
size: .
DNA: TGTGCCAGCAGCAGGCGGACTACCGGAAGAACCGGGGAGCTGTTTTTT
CDR3: CASSRRTTGRTGELFF

J: TRBJ1-1
V: TRBV10-3
D: .
size: .
DNA: TGTGCCATCAGACCGATGAACACTGAAGCTTTCTTT
CDR3: CAIRPMNTEAFF

J: TRBJ2-1
V: TRBV11-1
D: .
size: .
DNA: TGTGCCAGCAGCTTGGGTAGGGTCTACAATGAGCAGTTCTTC
CDR3: CASSLGRVYNEQFF

J: TRBJ1-1
V: TRBV20-1
D: .
size: .
DNA: TGCAGTGCTAGAGCTACAGGGACGAACACTGAAGCTTTCTTT
CDR3: CSARATGTNTEAFF

J: TRBJ1-2
V: TRBV6-1
D: TRBD1
size: .
DNA: TGTGCCAGCAGCAGACAGGGAATGGCCTATAACTATGGCTACACCTTC
CDR3: CASSRQGMAYNYGYTF

J: TRBJ1-1
V: TRBV18
D: TRBD1
size: .
DNA: TGTGCCAGCTCACCCTTAGGACAGGGGGCTCACACTGAAGCTTTCTTT
CDR3: CASSPLGQGAHTEAFF

J: TRBJ2-7
V: TRBV6-5
D: TRBD1
size: .
DNA: TGTGCCAGCAGTTACTTAACACGGACAGGCCTCTCCTACGAGCAGTACTTC
CDR3: CASSYLTRTGLSYEQYF

J: TRBJ1-2
V: TRBV27
D: .
size: once
DNA: TGTGCCAGCAGTTTTGGGGGCTACGGCTATGGCTACACCTTC
CDR3: CASSFGGYGYGYTF

J: TRBJ2-3
V: TRBV29-1
D: .
size: .
DNA: TGCAGCGTTGAGGCCAGACTGAGCACAGATACGCAGTATTTT
CDR3: CSVEARLSTDTQYF

J: TRBJ2-1
V: TRBV6-1
D: .
size: once
DNA: TGTGCCAGCAGTGAAACGGACTACAATGAGCAGTTCTTC
CDR3: CASSETDYNEQFF